This T cell receptor (beta chain) was captured in a study of blood T cell repertoires in COVID-19. Study-level background: Samples representing acute and convalescent COVID-19 were sourced from the United States, Italy and Spain. Sample material is recorded as cDNA or gDNA derived from T cells, B-cell-depleted T cells, or PBMCs.

Per the authors' pipeline: Estimation of nucleated cell counts relied on the amplification of reference gene primers. The protocol was immunoSEQ multiplex PCR, while the TCRdb copy is restricted to in-frame clones and leaves out a portion. D and trimming come from the DNA, and the V and J calls and clone size come from that table. The sample holds some 300,000 clones, 86% seen once. Seattle participants joined during active infection and were tracked over time. By share, this clone ranks as medium-sized. The material sequenced was peripheral blood. The receptor comes from a woman between 65 and 79 years old with COVID-19, enrolled during active disease.

The CDR3 DNA is TGTGCCACCAGCGAGACAGGGGGAGGCAATCAGCCCCAGCATTTT. Encoded protein: CATSETGGGNQPQHF. V is TRBV24-1 and J is TRBJ1-5, with 9 bases lining up with TRBD1. Losses at the gene ends were 7 bases for V and 2 bases for J; bases not matched to a gene: 5. Germline CDR1 is KGHDR and CDR2 is SFDVKD. The CDR3 contains 15 residues.